This T cell receptor (beta chain) derives from a study of T-cell reconstitution after alpha-beta-depleted transplantation in children. Trimming cost V 2 bases and J 1 base; bases outside gene matches: 2. The CDR3 length is 15 residues. Unique molecular identifiers were used in preparing the TCRbeta library. TCRdb reprocessed the PCR reads with MiXCR, giving one entry per CDR3 protein. The sample lists some 80,000 distinct CDR3 sequences; less than 20% were seen once. Sequencing used PBMCs, mostly from graft donor cells, obtained 360 days after TCRalphabeta/CD19-depleted stem cell transplant. The source is a male patient aged 2 to 10 who had a stem cell transplant for acute lymphoblastic leukemia, so the T cells may come from the graft donor. The rearrangement uses TRBV12-3 or TRBV12-4 and TRBJ2-7; 10 nucleotides align to TRBD1. This chain's CDR3 is CASSLRQGASYEQYF. Here the CDR3 DNA reads TGTGCCAGCAGTTTAAGACAGGGGGCGTCCTACGAGCAGTACTTC.